The 27 T cell receptor beta chains below were found in one sample sequenced in a study of shared clonotypes between healthy human individuals. Generated by immunoSEQ multiplex PCR, the TCRdb table keeps only in-frame clones and is missing some. The repertoire includes around 2.1 million clones, almost 96% of them detected once, and about 0.13% sits in the top ten. Material for sequencing was naive CD4+ T cells sorted from blood. Subset here: CD45RA+ positively selected. The source of these receptors is a man younger than 35 in good health.

V gene TRBV2 combines with J gene TRBJ1-2; a weak D match, TRBD1 (5 bases). Per the germline V gene, CDR1 is SNHLY and CDR2 is FYNNEI. This CDR3 is built from 14 residues. The V and J ends lost 7 bases and 0 bases respectively, with 12 bases between them. Here the CDR3 reads CASNGRGTNYGYTF. CDR3 bases: TGTGCCAGCAACGGACGGGGGACTAACTATGGCTACACCTTC.

The chain combines TRBV6-5 with TRBJ1-6; 7 nucleotides agree with TRBD1. This CDR3 has 13 amino acids. Germline CDR1 is MNHEY and CDR2 is SVGAGI. After removal of 8 bases from V and 6 bases from J, the junction contained 4 bases not matched to a gene. In DNA, the CDR3 is TGTGCCAGCCGGACAGGAGTTAATTCACCCCTCCACTTT. This gives the protein CASRTGVNSPLHF.

The chain is built from TRBV4-3 and TRBJ2-1, with D tentatively TRBD2 (5 bases). Germline loops: CDR1 LGHNA, CDR2 YSLEER. The CDR3 length is 15 residues. Between the trimmed V and J ends, which lost 1 base and 10 bases, there was a span of 17 bases. The DNA for the CDR3 is TGCGCCAGCAGCCAAGGGTCAGCGGCCCTTCGGGAGCAGTTCTTC. Encoded protein: CASSQGSAALREQFF.

The chain carries TRBV7-2 and TRBJ2-7; a weak D match, TRBD2 (5 bases). Germline V gene sequence: CDR1 SGHTA, CDR2 FQGNSA. The germline V and J ends were trimmed by 1 base and 1 base, with 11 bases remaining between them. The length of the CDR3 is 15 residues. The CDR3 region is CASSLVEGRSYEQYF. In nucleotides, the CDR3 is TGTGCCAGCAGCTTAGTAGAGGGTAGGTCCTACGAGCAGTACTTC.

The CDR3 DNA follows: TGTGCCTGGAGCGGACAGGGGGCTAGTAATTCACCCCTCCACTTT. Its translation: CAWSGQGASNSPLHF. This chain connects TRBV30 to TRBJ1-6; TRBD1 matches at 11 bases. J lost 6 bases, V lost 3 bases, and 4 bases had no gene match. Germline V gene data show CDR1 as GTSNPN and CDR2 as SVGIG (reference sequence). This CDR3 has 15 residues.

This clone occurred once. The chain combines TRBV5-1 with TRBJ1-2; the match to TRBD1 covers 7 bases. The V gene end was trimmed by 4 bases and the J gene end by 4 bases; junction bases not matched to a gene: 7. The CDR3 extends over 14 amino acids. The germline gives CDR1 SGHRS, CDR2 YFSETQ. The CDR3 DNA reads TGCGCCAGCAGCCCGGATACAGGGGCCTATGGCTACACCTTC. Translating gives CASSPDTGAYGYTF.

The CDR3 sequence is CAWSRKTNYGYTF. The CDR3 DNA follows: TGTGCCTGGAGCAGGAAGACTAACTATGGCTACACCTTC. The chain has TRBV30 and TRBJ1-2; no clear D. Germline CDR1 reads GTSNPN; CDR2 reads SVGIG (reference sequence). This CDR3 is built from 13 residues. V lost 3 bases, J lost 0 bases, and 8 bases lay in between.

V and J are TRBV6-5 and TRBJ2-1; D possibly uses TRBD1 or TRBD2 (6 bases each). Trimming left V 6 bases short and J 4 bases short, with 16 bases between. The CDR3 totals 15 residues. Germline CDR1 and CDR2: MNHEY and SVGAGI. The CDR3 nucleotides read TGTGCCAGCAGCCGCGGGACACCCGTGTACAATGAGCAGTTCTTC. As protein: CASSRGTPVYNEQFF.

The rearrangement joins TRBV19 to TRBJ1-1, with D uncertain. Germline-derived CDR1 and CDR2 are LNHDA and SQIVND (reference sequence). The CDR3 length is 14 residues. The V gene lost 7 bases and the J gene lost 6 bases, with 18 bases spanning the gap. The CDR3 region is CASTHGPLQAEAFF. The CDR3 DNA reads TGTGCCAGTACCCATGGTCCCTTGCAGGCTGAAGCTTTCTTT.

V is TRBV12-5 and J is TRBJ2-2; 14 positions agree with TRBD2. The CDR3 length is 18 residues. CDR1 and CDR2 from the germline V gene are LGHNT and FRNRAP. With V trimmed by 4 bases and J by 4 bases, 8 bases remained unmatched. The CDR3 is CASGSGTSGSIATGELFF. CDR3 in DNA: TGTGCTAGTGGTTCTGGGACTAGCGGGAGCATCGCCACCGGGGAGCTGTTTTTT.

The DNA of the CDR3 is TGTGCCTGGAGTAGTAGCAATGAGCAGTTCTTC. Its translation: CAWSSSNEQFF. This chain links TRBV30 with TRBJ2-1; D call uncertain. This CDR3 spans 11 amino acids. Trimming removed 2 bases at V and 6 bases at J, with 5 bases between. Germline CDR1 GTSNPN, CDR2 SVGIG (reference sequence).

The V call is TRBV27, the J call TRBJ2-1; unclear D gene. This CDR3 spans 12 amino acids. The V gene lost 6 bases and the J gene lost 11 bases, with 14 bases spanning the gap. The germline gives CDR1 MNHEY, CDR2 SMNVEV (reference sequence). For the CDR3, the DNA is TGTGCCAGCAGCACTCCGGGCCTACAGCAGTTCTTC. Translation gives CASSTPGLQQFF.

The rearrangement links TRBV5-1 to TRBJ1-2; 8 nucleotides line up with TRBD1. J was trimmed by 6 bases and V by 4 bases; bases with no gene match: 11. The CDR3 extends over 15 amino acids. CDR1 and CDR2 (germline): SGHRS, YFSETQ. The CDR3 reads CASSQTGQGSHGYTF. DNA of the CDR3: TGCGCCAGCAGCCAAACCGGACAGGGTTCACATGGCTACACCTTC.

The J gene is TRBJ2-5, the V gene TRBV2, with D perhaps matching TRBD2 (6 bases). Trimming pared 6 bases from V and 7 bases from J, leaving 12 bases between. The CDR3 has 12 amino acids. CDR1 and CDR2 from the germline V gene are SNHLY and FYNNEI. The CDR3 protein is CASRGDSPTQYF. CDR3 in DNA: TGTGCCAGCAGGGGGGACTCCCCGACCCAGTACTTC.

V gene TRBV11-2 combines with J gene TRBJ2-2; TRBD1 is a possible D gene (5 bases). The CDR3 consists of 13 residues. The germline CDR1 and CDR2 sequences are SGHAT and FQNNGV. Deletions cut 5 bases from V and 6 bases from J, with 10 bases between. This CDR3 is CASSPGKSGELFF. CDR3 nucleotide sequence: TGTGCCAGCAGCCCAGGGAAATCCGGGGAGCTGTTTTTT.

The chain has TRBV4-1 and TRBJ2-7, with D uncertain. The V gene's germline CDR1 is MGHRA and CDR2 YSYEKL. Trimming left V 2 bases short and J 4 bases short, with 15 bases between. The CDR3 is 15 amino acids. The DNA of the CDR3 is TGCGCCAGCAGCCAAACCTCCATATGGGGTTACGAGCAGTACTTC. Translated, it gives CASSQTSIWGYEQYF.

The rearrangement uses TRBV30 and TRBJ1-2; D might be TRBD1 (5 bases). CDR1 and CDR2 (germline): GTSNPN, SVGIG (reference sequence). V lost 1 base and J lost 8, with 11 bases in between. The CDR3 has 12 amino acids. CDR3 nucleotide sequence: TGTGCCTGGAGTGGGGGGGTAGGAGGCTACACCTTC. This translates into CAWSGGVGGYTF.

The V call is TRBV6-6, the J call TRBJ1-1, with D possibly TRBD1 on 5 matching bases. CDR3 length equals 14 residues. V was cut by 5 bases and J by 0 bases, with 10 bases left in between. Per germline, CDR1 MNHNY and CDR2 SVGAGI (reference sequence). The CDR3 protein is CASSNRFMNTEAFF. The CDR3 DNA sequence: TGTGCCAGCAGTAACAGGTTCATGAACACTGAAGCTTTCTTT.

The J gene is TRBJ1-1, the V gene TRBV4-1, with a weak D call TRBD1 (5 bases). The CDR3 is 15 residues long. From germline, CDR1 is MGHRA and CDR2 YSYEKL. The V end was cut by 4 bases, the J end by 4 bases, with 16 bases between. CDR3 protein: CASSPLDRLGTEAFF. Written as DNA, the CDR3 is TGCGCCAGCAGCCCGTTAGACAGATTGGGCACTGAAGCTTTCTTT.

The chain employs TRBV10-3 and TRBJ2-7, with TRBD1 as a possible D gene (7 bases). CDR3 length: 16 residues. Per the germline V gene, CDR1 is ENHRY and CDR2 is SYGVKD. The V gene lost 7 bases and the J gene lost 6 bases, with 25 bases spanning the gap. The DNA for the CDR3 is TGTGCCATCACCCCAGGACTACAGGGGCGGAGGTCCGAGCAGTACTTC. Translating gives CAITPGLQGRRSEQYF.

This clone was detected once. In the same sample, other DNA sequences code for this CDR3. The CDR3 bases are TGCAGTGGGTCCTCTAATGAAAAACTGTTTTTT. Protein product: CSGSSNEKLFF. The rearrangement joins TRBV20-1 to TRBJ1-4; no reliable D call. The CDR3 runs to 11 residues. The ends were cut back, 7 bases at V and 3 bases at J, with 6 bases in the middle. Germline CDR1 is DFQATT and CDR2 is SNEGSKA (reference sequence).

The V gene is TRBV19, the J gene TRBJ1-5; a weak D match, TRBD1 (6 bases). The CDR3 is 13 residues long. V lost 6 bases and J 6 bases, leaving 12 bases between the germline ends. Germline V gene sequence: CDR1 LNHDA, CDR2 SQIVND (reference sequence). CDR3: CASRNREAQPQHF. The CDR3 nucleotides are TGTGCCAGTAGAAACAGGGAGGCTCAGCCCCAGCATTTT.

The chain joins TRBV11-3 to TRBJ2-7; D is tentatively TRBD1 or TRBD2 (5 bases each). In germline, CDR1 is SGHNT, CDR2 YENEEA. This CDR3 region has 13 residues. V lost 4 bases and J 10 bases, leaving 17 bases between the germline ends. CDR3 DNA sequence: TGTGCCAGCAGCTCTAAATCCGGGACCCTTCAGTACTTC. It yields the protein CASSSKSGTLQYF. The full variable domain, completed using reference TRBV11-3 and TRBJ2-7, is EAGVVQSPRYKIIEKKQPVAFWCNPISGHNTLYWYLQNLGQGPELLIRYENEEAVDDSQLPKDRFSAERLKGVDSTLKIQPAELGDSAVYLCASSSKSGTLQYFGPGTRLTVT.

V and J are TRBV6-1 and TRBJ1-4; a possible D gene is TRBD1 (6 bases). This CDR3 region has 20 residues. The V and J ends lost 3 bases and 4 bases respectively, with 27 bases between them. Per the germline V gene, CDR1 is MNHNS and CDR2 is SASEGT. CDR3 residues: CASSDPGGGPSVSGNEKLFF. CDR3 coding DNA: TGTGCCAGCAGTGACCCCGGCGGGGGCCCCTCCGTTTCGGGTAATGAAAAACTGTTTTTT.

The rearrangement joins TRBV10-1 to TRBJ2-4, with D perhaps matching TRBD1 (5 bases). Germline V gives CDR1 WNHNN, CDR2 SYGVQD (reference sequence). Trimming took off 3 bases at V and 13 bases at J, with 13 bases between the two ends. This CDR3 is 12 amino acids long. The CDR3 here is CASSDQRGEQYF. Written as DNA, the CDR3 is TGCGCCAGCAGTGATCAAAGGGGTGAGCAGTACTTC.

This clone was recorded once. The rearrangement uses TRBV2 and TRBJ1-2; D unclear. Trimming left V 2 bases short and J 0 bases short, with 10 bases between. Germline V lookup: CDR1 SNHLY, CDR2 FYNNEI. CDR3 length equals 15 residues. This chain's CDR3 is CASSERAGANYGYTF. The CDR3 region has the DNA TGTGCCAGCAGTGAAAGGGCCGGCGCTAACTATGGCTACACCTTC.

Only a few counts were recorded for this clone. The chain recombines TRBV6-1 with TRBJ2-7; D ambiguous. Germline CDR1 reads MNHNS; CDR2 reads SASEGT. The CDR3 loop spans 14 amino acids. Trimming cost V 8 bases and J 2 bases, with 16 bases left between them. CDR3 sequence reads: CASAPGPVPYEQYF. The CDR3 bases are TGTGCCAGCGCCCCAGGTCCCGTTCCCTACGAGCAGTACTTC.